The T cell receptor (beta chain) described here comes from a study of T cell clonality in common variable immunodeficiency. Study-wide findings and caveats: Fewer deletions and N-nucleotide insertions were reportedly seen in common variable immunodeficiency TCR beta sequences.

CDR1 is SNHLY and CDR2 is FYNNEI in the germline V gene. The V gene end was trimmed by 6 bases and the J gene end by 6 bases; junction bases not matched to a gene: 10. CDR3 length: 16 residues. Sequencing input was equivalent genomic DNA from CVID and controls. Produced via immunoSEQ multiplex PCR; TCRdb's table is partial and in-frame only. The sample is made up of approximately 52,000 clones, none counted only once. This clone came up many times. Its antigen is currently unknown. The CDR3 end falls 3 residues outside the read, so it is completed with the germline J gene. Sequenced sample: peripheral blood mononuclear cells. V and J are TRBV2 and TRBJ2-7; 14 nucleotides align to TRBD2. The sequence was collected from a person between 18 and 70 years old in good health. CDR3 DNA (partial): TGTGCCAGCAGCGTTGGGACTAGCGGGAGTAAAGGCGAG. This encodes CASSVGTSGSKGE. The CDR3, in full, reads CASSVGTSGSKGEQYF.